Listed below are T cell receptor beta chains from one sample, sequenced in a study of cytomegalovirus exposure and HLA in healthy donors. Repertoires were generated with immunoSEQ multiplex PCR, while TCRdb's copy carries only in-frame clones and drops some. Here the sample spans 130,000 or so clones, around 8.5% being singletons. The sample was PBMCs. These TCRs come from a man between 40 and 49 years old in good health and CMV-seronegative. The CDR3 runs from the conserved cysteine through the conserved F or W. Each record gives: D gene, V gene, J gene, clone size, CDR3 DNA, CDR3 protein. The D gene is left open where the match is weak. Only some rows state a clone size, as once, few, many or a class for expanded clones.

TRBD2	TRBV9	TRBJ2-1	NA	TGTGCCAGCAGCGTAGGCCTAGCGGGGATCAATGAGCAGTTCTTC	CASSVGLAGINEQFF
TRBD1	TRBV19	TRBJ2-7	few	TGTGCCAGTAGATTGGACAGGGCGTCCTACGAGCAGTACTTC	CASRLDRASYEQYF
NA	TRBV5-4	TRBJ1-1	NA	TGTGCCAGCAGCTTTGGCAGGGGGAACACTGAAGCTTTCTTT	CASSFGRGNTEAFF
NA	TRBV7-9	TRBJ2-5	NA	TGTGCCAGCGTTGGGGGGGCCGGTGAGACCCAGTACTTC	CASVGGAGETQYF
NA	TRBV6-5	TRBJ1-5	NA	TGTGCCAGCAGTCGGGTGTCGGGGCAGCCCCAGCATTTT	CASSRVSGQPQHF
NA	TRBV7-9	TRBJ2-2	few	TGTGCCAGCAGCCCCCGGGACACTTCCACCGGGGAGCTGTTTTTT	CASSPRDTSTGELFF
TRBD1	TRBV2	TRBJ2-7	few	TGTGCCAGCGAGGCGAGGACAGGGGAAGGCGAGCAGTACTTC	CASEARTGEGEQYF
TRBD1	TRBV6-1	TRBJ2-5	NA	TGTGCCAGCAGGGACAGGGGGTTAGGAGAGACCCAGTACTTC	CASRDRGLGETQYF
NA	TRBV27	TRBJ1-2	few	TGTGCCAGCAGTAAGGGCAGGGGAGGGTATGGCTACACCTTC	CASSKGRGGYGYTF
TRBD1	TRBV6-5	TRBJ2-2	NA	TGTGCCAGCAGCGGACAGGGCGGGACCGGGGAGCTGTTTTTT	CASSGQGGTGELFF
NA	TRBV27	TRBJ1-3	NA	TGTGCCAGCAGTTTACGAGCAGGGGCTGGAAACACCATATATTTT	CASSLRAGAGNTIYF
NA	TRBV4-2	TRBJ2-5	NA	TGTGCCAGCAGCCAAGATCCGGGTCCAAGAGAGACCCAGTACTTC	CASSQDPGPRETQYF
NA	TRBV7-8	TRBJ2-1	few	TGTGCCAGCAGCCCGACATACAATGAGCAGTTCTTC	CASSPTYNEQFF
NA	TRBV9	TRBJ1-1	NA	TGTGCCAGCAGCCACAATTCGAGGGGGATGGCCACTGAAGCTTTCTTT	CASSHNSRGMATEAFF
NA	TRBV11-2	TRBJ2-3	NA	TGTGCCAGCACCCCCTGGGAAGGGGCGAGCACAGATACGCAGTATTTT	CASTPWEGASTDTQYF
TRBD1	TRBV6-5	TRBJ1-1	NA	TGTGCCAGCAGAGCGACAGGGGATTTGAGGGCTTTCTTT	CASRATGDLRAFF
NA	TRBV5-6	TRBJ1-4	NA	TGTGCCAGCAGCCTACAGGGAGAAGGCGAAAAACTGTTTTTT	CASSLQGEGEKLFF
TRBD2	TRBV7-2	TRBJ2-7	NA	TGTGCCAGCAGCTATACCGGGACTAGCGGGGGAACCTACGAGCAGTACTTC	CASSYTGTSGGTYEQYF
NA	TRBV7-8	TRBJ1-3	few	TGTGCCAGCAGCTTAGTCGCCCTAGCCTCTGGAAACACCATATATTTT	CASSLVALASGNTIYF
NA	TRBV7-9	TRBJ2-7	few	TGTGCCAGCAGCCCCACATCCTACGAGCAGTACTTC	CASSPTSYEQYF
NA	TRBV4-3	TRBJ1-2	NA	TGCGCCAGCAGCCAAGATCGGGGCAGGGACATTCCTGGCTACACCTTC	CASSQDRGRDIPGYTF
NA	TRBV5-1	TRBJ2-7	NA	TGCGCCAGCAGCAAGGGATCAACAGGGACCGACGAGCAGTACTTC	CASSKGSTGTDEQYF
TRBD1	TRBV6-1	TRBJ2-7	few	TGTGCCAGCAGTATCCGGGACAGGGGGTACGAGCAGTACTTC	CASSIRDRGYEQYF
TRBD1	TRBV7-9	TRBJ1-4	few	TGTGCCAGCAGCTCCGGGACAGGGGGTGAAAAACTGTTTTTT	CASSSGTGGEKLFF
NA	TRBV27	TRBJ1-1	few	TGTACCAGCAGTCCATGGGGGGTGGGCACTGAAGCTTTCTTT	CTSSPWGVGTEAFF
TRBD1	TRBV5-6	TRBJ1-2	few	TGTGCCAGCAGCTTGAGACAGGGGGCTAACTATGGCTACACCTTC	CASSLRQGANYGYTF
NA	TRBV6-5	TRBJ1-5	NA	TGTGCCAGCAGCCGTGGTAGCGGCAATCAGCCCCAGCATTTT	CASSRGSGNQPQHF
NA	TRBV18	TRBJ2-3	few	TGTGCCAGCTCACTCCGGGGGTGGCGGAGCACAGATACGCAGTATTTT	CASSLRGWRSTDTQYF
NA	TRBV30	TRBJ1-1	few	TGTGCCTGGAGTAAATTTGCAGGGGATACTGAAGCTTTCTTT	CAWSKFAGDTEAFF
NA	TRBV6-4	TRBJ2-3	few	TGTGCCAGCAGTGTCGGTAGCGGAAGCACAGATACGCAGTATTTT	CASSVGSGSTDTQYF
NA	TRBV19	TRBJ2-3	few	TGTGCCAGTAGTACAATCAGGGGGGCCGGGTCTACGCAGTATTTT	CASSTIRGAGSTQYF
NA	TRBV4-1	TRBJ1-2	NA	TGCGCCAGCAGCCAAGACCCTGGCTCCCGCGGCTACACCTTC	CASSQDPGSRGYTF
NA	TRBV4-1	TRBJ1-2	few	TGCGCCAGCAGCCAAGATGGGGCGGGGGCGCGCGGCTACACCTTC	CASSQDGAGARGYTF
NA	TRBV21-1	TRBJ1-5	few	TGTGCCGGCGACGCGGACAGCGGCAATCAGCCCCAGCATTTT	CAGDADSGNQPQHF
TRBD2	TRBV5-4	TRBJ2-2	few	TGTGCCAGCAGGCGGACTAGCGGACTCACCGGGGAGCTGTTTTTT	CASRRTSGLTGELFF
TRBD2	TRBV2	TRBJ2-4	NA	TGTGCCAGCCAAGCGGGGGAAAACATTCAGTACTTC	CASQAGENIQYF
NA	TRBV4-3	TRBJ2-3	NA	TGCGCCAGCAGCCAAGACAGTCTGAATACGCAGTATTTT	CASSQDSLNTQYF
NA	TRBV6-6	TRBJ1-2	NA	TGTGCCAGCAGCCCCAGGGATAACTATGGCTACACCTTC	CASSPRDNYGYTF
TRBD1	TRBV9	TRBJ1-1	NA	TGTGCCAGCAGCGTGACAGGGATGAACACTGAAGCTTTCTTT	CASSVTGMNTEAFF
NA	TRBV19	TRBJ1-1	NA	TGTGCCAGTAGTACGCGACAGGTACGGAACACTGAAGCTTTCTTT	CASSTRQVRNTEAFF
NA	TRBV9	TRBJ2-2	few	TGTGCCAGCAGCGTAGACTACACCGGGGAGCTGTTTTTT	CASSVDYTGELFF
NA	TRBV5-4	TRBJ1-5	NA	TGTGCCAGCAGCGTCGTTCCTGGCCCCAATCAGCCCCAGCATTTT	CASSVVPGPNQPQHF
TRBD1	TRBV25-1	TRBJ2-5	NA	TGTGCCAGCAGTGAACTGACAGGGAAGCAAGAGACCCAGTACTTC	CASSELTGKQETQYF
TRBD1	TRBV7-2	TRBJ2-2	NA	TGTGCCAGCATCGTAATAGGGACAGACACCACCGGGGAGCTGTTTTTT	CASIVIGTDTTGELFF
NA	TRBV27	TRBJ2-3	NA	TGTGCCAGCAGTTTATCCAGTACGCACCTTGATACGCAGTATTTT	CASSLSSTHLDTQYF
NA	TRBV19	TRBJ2-2	NA	TGTGCCACCACACAGATTATCACCGGGGAGCTGTTTTTT	CATTQIITGELFF
NA	TRBV7-9	TRBJ1-2	NA	TGTGCCAGCAGCTTATTGGCGGGGAACTATGGCTACACCTTC	CASSLLAGNYGYTF
NA	TRBV5-6	TRBJ2-7	NA	TGTGCCAGCAGCTCTGGCGGAGCGGCCTCCTACGAGCAGTACTTC	CASSSGGAASYEQYF
NA	TRBV28	TRBJ2-7	few	TGTGCCAGCAGCAGGGACACCTCCTACGAGCAGTACTTC	CASSRDTSYEQYF
NA	TRBV7-8	TRBJ2-3	NA	TGTGCCAGCAGCCTAACGGCAGGGGAAACAGATACGCAGTATTTT	CASSLTAGETDTQYF
TRBD1	TRBV7-2	TRBJ2-7	NA	TGTGCCAGCAGCCGACGACAGGGGGCTGTCACCTACGAGCAGTACTTC	CASSRRQGAVTYEQYF
TRBD1	TRBV29-1	TRBJ1-1	NA	TGCAGCTTCCGGGCCGGGACAGGACCGAACACTGAAGCTTTCTTT	CSFRAGTGPNTEAFF